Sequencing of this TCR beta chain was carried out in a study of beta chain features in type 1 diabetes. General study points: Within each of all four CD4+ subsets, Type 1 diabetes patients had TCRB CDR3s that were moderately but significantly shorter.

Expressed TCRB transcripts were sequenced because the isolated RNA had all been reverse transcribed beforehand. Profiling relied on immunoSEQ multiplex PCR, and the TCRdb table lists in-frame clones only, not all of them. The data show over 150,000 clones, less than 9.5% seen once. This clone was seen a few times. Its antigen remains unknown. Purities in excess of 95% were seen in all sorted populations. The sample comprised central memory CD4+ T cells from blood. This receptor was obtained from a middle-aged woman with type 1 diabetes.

The CDR3 DNA follows: TGTGCCTGGACCCCGGACAGTAGCGGGAGAAGAACCTACGAGCAGTACTTC. Translated, it gives CAWTPDSSGRRTYEQYF. The chain recombines TRBV30 with TRBJ2-7, with TRBD2 matching over 9 bases. The CDR3 runs to 17 residues. Per germline, CDR1 GTSNPN and CDR2 SVGIG (reference sequence). V shed 4 bases and J 2 bases; nucleotides not matched to a gene: 15.